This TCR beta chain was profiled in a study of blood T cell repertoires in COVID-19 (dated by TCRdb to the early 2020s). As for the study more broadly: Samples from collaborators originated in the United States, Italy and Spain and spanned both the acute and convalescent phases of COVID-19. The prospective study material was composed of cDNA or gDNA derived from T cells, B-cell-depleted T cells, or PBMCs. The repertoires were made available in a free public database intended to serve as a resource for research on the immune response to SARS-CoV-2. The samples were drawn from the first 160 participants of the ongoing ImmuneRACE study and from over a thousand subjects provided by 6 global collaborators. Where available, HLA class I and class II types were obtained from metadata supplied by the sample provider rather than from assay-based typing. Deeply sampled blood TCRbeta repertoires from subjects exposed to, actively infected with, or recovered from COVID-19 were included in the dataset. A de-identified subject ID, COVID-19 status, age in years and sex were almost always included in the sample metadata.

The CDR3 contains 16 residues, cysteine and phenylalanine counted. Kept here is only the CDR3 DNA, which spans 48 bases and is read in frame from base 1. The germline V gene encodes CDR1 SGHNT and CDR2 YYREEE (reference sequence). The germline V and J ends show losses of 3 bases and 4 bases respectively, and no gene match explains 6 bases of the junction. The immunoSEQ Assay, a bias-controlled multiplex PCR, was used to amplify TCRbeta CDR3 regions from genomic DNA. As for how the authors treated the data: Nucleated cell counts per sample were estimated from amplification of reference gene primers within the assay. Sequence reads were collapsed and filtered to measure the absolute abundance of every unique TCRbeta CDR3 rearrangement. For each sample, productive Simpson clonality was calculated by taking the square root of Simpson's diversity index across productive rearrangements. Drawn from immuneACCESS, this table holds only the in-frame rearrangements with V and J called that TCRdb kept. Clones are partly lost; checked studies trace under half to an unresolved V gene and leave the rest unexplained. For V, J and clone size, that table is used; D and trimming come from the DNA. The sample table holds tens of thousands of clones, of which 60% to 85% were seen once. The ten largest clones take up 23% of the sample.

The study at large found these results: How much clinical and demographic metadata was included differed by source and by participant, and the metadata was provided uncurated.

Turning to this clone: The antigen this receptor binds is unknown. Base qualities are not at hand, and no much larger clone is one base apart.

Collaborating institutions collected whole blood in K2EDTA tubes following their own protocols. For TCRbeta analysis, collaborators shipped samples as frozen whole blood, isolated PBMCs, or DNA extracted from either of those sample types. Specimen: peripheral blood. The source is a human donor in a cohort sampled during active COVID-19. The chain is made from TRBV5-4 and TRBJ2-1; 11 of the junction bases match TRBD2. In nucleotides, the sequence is TGTGCCAGCAGCTCGGGGACTAGCGGAGATTACAATGAGCAGTTCTTC. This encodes CASSSGTSGDYNEQFF. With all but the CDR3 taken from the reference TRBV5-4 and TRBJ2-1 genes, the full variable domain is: ETGVTQSPTHLIKTRGQQVTLRCSSQSGHNTVSWYQQALGQGPQFIFQYYREEENGRGNFPPRFSGLQFPNYSSELNVNALELDDSALYLCASSSGTSGDYNEQFFGPGTRLTVL.